The entry below gives a single TCR beta chain sequence along with its context. Its specificity is not known. The germline gene is not matched at one end of the junction; a read error may be the cause. The source of the sample is a study of tumor and adjacent non-tumor tissue in lung cancer. Overall study: Histology: 11 to 13 adenocarcinoma, 2 squamous cell carcinoma, 1 small cell lung cancer. Study-level findings and limits: TCR diversity was significantly greater in tumor than normal lung tissue.

The CDR3 runs 15 residues. Germline V gene sequence: CDR1 MDHEN, CDR2 SYDVKM. The template was RNA from unsorted bulk tissue. The normal lung tissue was taken more than 3 cm from the tumor edge. TCRbeta libraries were built with three rounds of nested PCR, modified from ARM-PCR. TCRdb re-called the multiplex PCR reads through MiXCR, storing one row per CDR3 protein. The sample lists some 95,000 distinct CDR3 sequences, 80% occurring once. V and J are TRBV28 and TRBJ1-1, with 9 bases matching TRBD1. This receptor was identified in a man aged 55 to 70 with small cell lung cancer. The sample comprised distant non-tumor lung tissue. The CDR3 loop reads CASNSSGTGFSEAIF. In DNA form, the CDR3 reads TGTGCCAGCAATTCCTCCGGGACAGGGTTTTCTGAAGCTATCTTT.